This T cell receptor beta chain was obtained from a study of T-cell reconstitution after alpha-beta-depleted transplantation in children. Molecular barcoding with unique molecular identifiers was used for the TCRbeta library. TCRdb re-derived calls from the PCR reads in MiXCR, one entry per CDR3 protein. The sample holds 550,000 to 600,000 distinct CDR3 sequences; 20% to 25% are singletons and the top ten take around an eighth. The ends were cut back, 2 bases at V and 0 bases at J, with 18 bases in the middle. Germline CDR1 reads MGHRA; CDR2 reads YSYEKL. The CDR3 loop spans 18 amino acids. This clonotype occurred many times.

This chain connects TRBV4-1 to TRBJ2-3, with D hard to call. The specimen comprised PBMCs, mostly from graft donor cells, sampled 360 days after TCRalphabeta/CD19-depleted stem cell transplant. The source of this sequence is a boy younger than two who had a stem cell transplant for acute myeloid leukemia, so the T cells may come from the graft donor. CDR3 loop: CASSQTLRPQGSTDTQYF. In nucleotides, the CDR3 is TGCGCCAGCAGCCAAACCCTTCGGCCCCAAGGCAGCACAGATACGCAGTATTTT.